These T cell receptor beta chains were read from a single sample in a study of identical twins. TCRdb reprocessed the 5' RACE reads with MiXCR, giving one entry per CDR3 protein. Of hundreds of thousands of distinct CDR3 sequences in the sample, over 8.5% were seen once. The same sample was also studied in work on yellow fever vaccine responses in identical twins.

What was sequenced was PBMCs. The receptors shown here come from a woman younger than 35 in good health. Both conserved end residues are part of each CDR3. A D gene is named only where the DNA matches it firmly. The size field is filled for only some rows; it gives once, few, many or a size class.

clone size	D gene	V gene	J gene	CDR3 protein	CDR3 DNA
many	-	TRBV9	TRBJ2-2	CASSGRIHQLTNTGELFF	TGTGCCAGCAGCGGGAGGATCCATCAACTTACGAACACCGGGGAGCTGTTTTTT
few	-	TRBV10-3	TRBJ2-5	CATKMGSGETQYF	TGTGCCACCAAAATGGGGTCTGGAGAGACCCAGTACTTC
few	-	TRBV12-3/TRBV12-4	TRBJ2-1	CASSPDKHNEQFF	TGTGCCAGCAGCCCTGACAAGCACAATGAGCAGTTCTTC
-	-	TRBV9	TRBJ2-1	CASSVDRLAQNNEQFF	TGTGCCAGCAGCGTAGATAGGCTAGCCCAAAACAATGAGCAGTTCTTC
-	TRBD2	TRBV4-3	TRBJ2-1	CASSPLAGGANEQFF	TGCGCCAGCAGCCCATTAGCGGGAGGAGCCAATGAGCAGTTCTTC
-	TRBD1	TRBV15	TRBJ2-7	CATSRVVGTGVYEQYF	TGTGCCACCAGCAGAGTGGTCGGGACAGGGGTATACGAGCAGTACTTC
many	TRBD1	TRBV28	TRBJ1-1	CASSVQGAPSVEAFF	TGTGCCAGCAGCGTGCAGGGGGCGCCGTCAGTTGAAGCTTTCTTT
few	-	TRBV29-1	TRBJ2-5	CSVESQAGETQYF	TGCAGCGTTGAATCCCAGGCCGGGGAGACCCAGTACTTC
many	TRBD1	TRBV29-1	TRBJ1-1	CSGGQGDTEAFF	TGCAGCGGTGGACAGGGGGACACTGAAGCTTTCTTT
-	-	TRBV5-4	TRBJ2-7	CASSLLGSDEQYF	TGTGCCAGCAGCTTGTTAGGGAGCGACGAGCAGTACTTC
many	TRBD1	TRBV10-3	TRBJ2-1	CAANKGDREYNEQFF	TGTGCCGCCAACAAGGGGGACAGGGAGTACAATGAGCAGTTCTTC
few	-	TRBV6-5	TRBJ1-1	CASSYSRGTEAFF	TGTGCCAGCAGTTACTCGAGGGGGACTGAAGCTTTCTTT
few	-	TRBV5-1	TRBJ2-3	CASSQQRLSTDTQYF	TGCGCCAGCAGCCAACAGCGGCTTAGCACAGATACGCAGTATTTT
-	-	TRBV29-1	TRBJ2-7	CSVEWQGHEQYF	TGCAGCGTTGAGTGGCAGGGGCACGAGCAGTACTTC
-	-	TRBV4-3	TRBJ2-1	CASSQDLGGAYNEQFF	TGCGCCAGCAGCCAAGATCTAGGAGGGGCTTACAATGAGCAGTTCTTC
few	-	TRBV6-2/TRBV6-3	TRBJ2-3	CASSQGGGFRTDTQYF	TGTGCCAGCAGCCAGGGCGGGGGCTTTCGCACAGATACGCAGTATTTT
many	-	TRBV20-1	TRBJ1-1	CSAKELRELTEAFF	TGCAGTGCTAAAGAACTAAGGGAACTCACTGAAGCTTTCTTT
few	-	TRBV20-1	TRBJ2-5	CSARPFETQYF	TGCAGTGCTAGACCGTTTGAGACCCAGTACTTC
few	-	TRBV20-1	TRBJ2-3	CSASPYQGDTQYF	TGCAGTGCTAGTCCCTACCAGGGAGATACGCAGTATTTT
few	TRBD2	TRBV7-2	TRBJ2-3	CASSLSGSGDTQYF	TGTGCCAGCAGCCTAAGCGGGAGTGGAGATACGCAGTATTTT
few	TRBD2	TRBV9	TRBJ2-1	CASSARLAGRPNEQFF	TGTGCCAGCAGCGCAAGACTAGCGGGGCGACCCAATGAGCAGTTCTTC
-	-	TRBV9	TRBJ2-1	CASSVALGPPGDEQFF	TGTGCCAGCAGCGTAGCTCTGGGGCCTCCTGGGGATGAGCAGTTCTTC
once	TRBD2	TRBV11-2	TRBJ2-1	CASSTRLASDNEQFF	TGTGCCAGCAGCACGCGACTAGCGTCCGACAATGAGCAGTTCTTC
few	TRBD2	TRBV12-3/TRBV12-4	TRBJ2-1	CASSQRGGRSYNEQFF	TGTGCCAGCAGCCAGCGGGGGGGCCGTTCCTACAATGAGCAGTTCTTC
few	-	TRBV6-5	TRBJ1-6	CASSYGSVGWGLDSPLHF	TGTGCCAGCAGTTACGGGTCAGTGGGGTGGGGGTTGGATTCACCCCTCCACTTT
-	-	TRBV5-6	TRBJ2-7	CASSYEDSAYEQYF	TGTGCCAGCAGCTATGAAGACAGTGCATACGAGCAGTACTTC
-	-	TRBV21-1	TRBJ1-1	CASSKLGQSMNTEAFF	TGTGCCAGCAGCAAATTGGGGCAAAGCATGAACACTGAAGCTTTCTTT
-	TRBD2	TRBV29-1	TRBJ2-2	CSGQRGTGELFF	TGCAGCGGCCAGCGGGGCACCGGGGAGCTGTTTTTT
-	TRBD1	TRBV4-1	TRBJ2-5	CASSQNPGQGKETQYF	TGCGCCAGCAGCCAAAATCCGGGACAGGGGAAAGAGACCCAGTACTTC
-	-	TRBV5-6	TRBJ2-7	CASSFGHYSYEQYF	TGTGCCAGCAGCTTCGGGCACTATTCCTACGAGCAGTACTTC
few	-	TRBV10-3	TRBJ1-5	CAISVEQGVQPQHF	TGTGCCATCAGTGTTGAACAGGGAGTACAGCCCCAGCATTTT
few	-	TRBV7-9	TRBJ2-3	CASSLLFEDTQYF	TGTGCCAGCAGCTTACTTTTCGAAGATACGCAGTATTTT
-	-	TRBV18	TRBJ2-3	CASSAPGQNPSTDTQYF	TGTGCCAGCTCAGCTCCGGGACAAAATCCTAGCACAGATACGCAGTATTTT
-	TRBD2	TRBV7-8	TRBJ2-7	CASSPGLAGGGVREQYF	TGTGCCAGCAGCCCTGGACTAGCGGGAGGGGGAGTGAGGGAGCAGTACTTC
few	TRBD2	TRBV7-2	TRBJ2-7	CASSFWTSGRIPEQYF	TGTGCCAGCAGCTTCTGGACTAGCGGGAGAATTCCCGAGCAGTACTTC
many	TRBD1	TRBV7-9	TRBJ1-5	CASSSTGNNQPQHF	TGTGCCAGCAGCTCGACAGGGAATAATCAGCCCCAGCATTTT
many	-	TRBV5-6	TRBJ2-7	CASSFQYLYEQYF	TGTGCCAGCAGCTTTCAGTACTTGTACGAGCAGTACTTC
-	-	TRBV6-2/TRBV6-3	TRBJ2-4	CASMEGYIQYF	TGTGCCAGCATGGAGGGATACATTCAGTACTTC
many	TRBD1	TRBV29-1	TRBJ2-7	CSVEGQGIYEQYF	TGCAGCGTTGAGGGACAGGGGATTTACGAGCAGTACTTC
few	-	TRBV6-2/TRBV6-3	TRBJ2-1	CASSYSRGANEQFF	TGTGCCAGCAGTTACTCCCGGGGTGCAAATGAGCAGTTCTTC
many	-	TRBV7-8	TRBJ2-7	CASSLGRASYEQYF	TGTGCCAGCAGCTTAGGACGGGCAAGCTACGAGCAGTACTTC